Below, 14 T cell receptor beta chains from the same sample are listed, as sequenced in a study of a mutant IDH1 vaccine in newly diagnosed glioma. These receptors lack a known antigen. Described time point: week 35, safety follow-up. Topical imiquimod was applied with each vaccine dose, which held 300 ug of mutant IDH1 20-mer peptide. Profiling relied on immunoSEQ multiplex PCR, and the TCRdb table lists in-frame clones only, not all of them. The sample holds 35,000 to 45,000 clones, around 83% seen once. The source was PBMCs, collected from a glioma patient whose treatment included an IDH1 peptide vaccine. The receptors were sampled from a woman aged 50 to 60 with glioma.

The chain employs TRBV25-1 and TRBJ1-4; the match to TRBD1 covers 8 bases. This CDR3 has 16 residues. Germline V lookup: CDR1 MGHDK, CDR2 SYGVNS. Germline trimming cut 2 bases from V and 7 bases from J; bases unmatched to any gene: 9. The CDR3 here is CASSEGQGALGEKLFF. CDR3 bases: TGTGCCAGCAGTGAAGGCCAGGGGGCTTTGGGTGAAAAACTGTTTTTT.

The chain is built from TRBV18 and TRBJ1-1; 10 bases line up with TRBD1. Trimming removed 6 bases from V and 4 bases from J; junction bases left unmatched: 5. The CDR3 totals 14 residues. Germline CDR1 KGHSH, CDR2 LQKENI. The chain's CDR3 is CASSMTGGSTEAFF. CDR3 nucleotide sequence: TGTGCCAGCTCTATGACAGGGGGCAGCACTGAAGCTTTCTTT.

This clone was found once. This chain connects TRBV10-1 to TRBJ1-3; weak D call: TRBD1 (6 bases). In germline, CDR1 is WNHNN, CDR2 SYGVQD (reference sequence). CDR3 size: 15 residues. V lost 2 bases to trimming and J lost 0 bases, with 8 bases between them. In nucleotides, the CDR3 is TGCGCCAGCAGTGAGCAGGGGACCTCTGGAAACACCATATATTTT. Translated, it gives CASSEQGTSGNTIYF.

V gene TRBV5-1 combines with J gene TRBJ1-4, with a tentative D call TRBD1 (5 bases). This CDR3 is 17 amino acids long. Germline V gene data show CDR1 as SGHRS and CDR2 as YFSETQ. The germline V and J ends were trimmed by 4 bases and 4 bases, with 20 bases remaining between them. The CDR3 spells CASSQVGSRTHNEKLFF. CDR3 nucleotide sequence: TGCGCCAGCAGCCAAGTTGGATCGCGGACACATAATGAAAAACTGTTTTTT. Looking up the rest from reference TRBV5-1 and TRBJ1-4 gives the full variable domain: KAGVTQTPRYLIKTRGQQVTLSCSPISGHRSVSWYQQTPGQGLQFLFEYFSETQRNKGNFPGRFSGRQFSNSRSEMNVSTLELGDSALYLCASSQVGSRTHNEKLFFGSGTQLSVL.

The chain recombines TRBV20-1 with TRBJ2-7, with a weak D call TRBD2 (5 bases). V shed 6 bases and J shed 5 bases, with 11 bases lying between them. The CDR3 runs 11 residues. Germline loops: CDR1 DFQATT, CDR2 SNEGSKA (reference sequence). For the CDR3, the DNA is TGCAGTGCCCTCCCCGGGGACGAGCAGTACTTC. This sequence encodes CSALPGDEQYF.

This chain joins TRBV6-6 and TRBJ1-6; tentatively, D is TRBD1 (5 bases). Trimming shortened V by 6 bases and J by 9 bases, and 18 bases separated the two germline ends. The CDR3 has 15 amino acids. The V gene's germline CDR1 is MNHNY and CDR2 SVGAGI (reference sequence). This CDR3 reads CASSPNSGRSSPLHF. In DNA, the CDR3 is TGTGCCAGCAGCCCCAACTCAGGGCGGTCTTCACCCCTCCACTTT.

V gene TRBV5-4 combines with J gene TRBJ1-5; no firm D call. This CDR3 region has 13 residues. V was cut by 2 bases and J by 7 bases, with 10 bases left in between. Germline CDR1 and CDR2: SGHNT and YYREEE (reference sequence). CDR3 protein: CASSFDDAQPQHF. DNA for the CDR3: TGTGCCAGCAGCTTCGACGATGCGCAGCCCCAGCATTTT. The full variable domain, in which reference TRBV5-4 and TRBJ1-5 provide the parts outside the CDR3, is ETGVTQSPTHLIKTRGQQVTLRCSSQSGHNTVSWYQQALGQGPQFIFQYYREEENGRGNFPPRFSGLQFPNYSSELNVNALELDDSALYLCASSFDDAQPQHFGDGTRLSIL.

The chain employs TRBV6-6 and TRBJ2-3; TRBD2 agrees at 7 bases. The germline gives CDR1 MNHNY, CDR2 SVGAGI (reference sequence). The CDR3 has 13 amino acids. V shed 7 bases and J 8 bases; nucleotides not matched to a gene: 9. This chain's CDR3 is CASTATSQFTQYF. The CDR3 nucleotides are TGTGCCAGCACCGCGACTAGCCAATTTACGCAGTATTTT.

In its sample, this clone was seen a few times. The chain couples TRBV11-2 to TRBJ1-6, with no clear D. The CDR3 consists of 13 residues. V gave up 5 bases and J gave up 6 bases, with 8 bases separating them. Germline assignment: CDR1 SGHAT and CDR2 FQNNGV. The CDR3 protein is CASSEDGNSPLHF. The CDR3 DNA reads as TGTGCCAGCAGCGAGGACGGTAATTCACCCCTCCACTTT.

The chain is built from TRBV4-1 and TRBJ2-3; 7 nucleotides match TRBD2. After removal of 3 bases from V and 4 bases from J, the junction contained 10 bases not matched to a gene. The germline gives CDR1 MGHRA, CDR2 YSYEKL. This CDR3 is built from 16 residues. The chain's CDR3 is CASSQGYAGVSDTQYF. Written as DNA, the CDR3 is TGCGCCAGCAGCCAGGGGTATGCGGGGGTATCAGATACGCAGTATTTT.

V and J are TRBV9 and TRBJ2-1; no clear D gene. Germline V gene data show CDR1 as SGDLS and CDR2 as YYNGEE. The V gene lost 0 bases and the J gene lost 3 bases, with 7 bases spanning the gap. This CDR3 spans 14 amino acids. CDR3 bases: TGTGCCAGCAGCGTAGATGGCAGCTACAATGAGCAGTTCTTC. Its protein product is CASSVDGSYNEQFF.

This chain links TRBV9 with TRBJ2-5, with D perhaps TRBD2 (5 bases). Germline V gene data show CDR1 as SGDLS and CDR2 as YYNGEE. Trimming stripped 3 bases from V and 5 bases from J, with 8 bases between. The CDR3 is 12 residues long. CDR3 bases: TGTGCCAGCAGCGGGCCGGGGGAGACCCAGTACTTC. It translates to CASSGPGETQYF.

Comments on this clone: The junction departs from germline at one end; a sequencing error may be responsible. The rearrangement joins TRBV7-6 to TRBJ2-7; 7 bases are shared with TRBD2. CDR3 size: 16 residues. Germline V lookup: CDR1 SGHVS, CDR2 FNYEAQ. The CDR3 sequence is CASSPAGAGSSYEQYF. CDR3 DNA: TGTGCCAGCAGCCCGGCGGGAGCGGGGAGCTCCTATGAGCAGTACTTC.

The genes are TRBV7-9 and TRBJ2-2, with a weak D call TRBD2 (6 bases). This CDR3 region has 15 residues. Germline V gene sequence: CDR1 SEHNR, CDR2 FQNEAQ (reference sequence). V lost 1 base, J lost 2 bases, and 8 bases lay in between. The CDR3 DNA follows: TGTGCCAGCAGCTTAGACGGGGGTAACACCGGGGAGCTGTTTTTT. Translation: CASSLDGGNTGELFF. Filled out from reference TRBV7-9 and TRBJ2-2, the complete variable domain reads DTGVSQNPRHKITKRGQNVTFRCDPISEHNRLYWYRQTLGQGPEFLTYFQNEAQLEKSRLLSDRFSAERPKGSFSTLEIQRTEQGDSAMYLCASSLDGGNTGELFFGEGSRLTVL.